This TCR beta chain was recorded in a study of beta chain features in type 1 diabetes (dated 2018 in TCRdb). Regarding the complete study: Patients and healthy donors did not differ in mean age, gender distribution, total cell number or subset yield. A total of roughly 99,000,000 sorted cells were examined across all samples, and the number of cells per subset was strongly correlated with RNA yield. In the study, recently diagnosed type 1 diabetes patients and matched healthy donors were compared on the TCRB repertoires of their sorted circulating CD4+ T cell subsets. Whereas all 28 donors provided naive and central memory subsets, regulatory and stem cell-like memory subsets were isolated from just 8 patients and about 8 healthy donors.

From each donor, a single peripheral blood sample of 100 to 150 mL on average was drawn into heparinised tubes. A BD FACSAria II was used to sort naive, central memory, regulatory and stem cell-like memory CD4+ T cells with a panel that included CD45RO, CCR7, CD25, CD127, CD95 and CD27. All sorted populations exceeded 95% purity. PBMCs were separated immediately by Lymphoprep density gradient centrifugation and were stained directly, without being cultured. To minimize batch effects, samples were stained and sorted in pairs, one healthy donor with one patient per experiment. The CDR3 sequence holds 15 residues, the cysteine and phenylalanine included. The sequence is cut down to CDR3 DNA, 45 bases in frame from base 1. CDR1 is given as SEHNR and CDR2 as FQNEAQ, both from the germline V gene (reference sequence). V and J are trimmed by 1 base and 5 bases, and the gene matches miss 3 bases of the junction.

Concerning this clone: Its specific antigen is unknown. No much larger clone exists at a distance of one base, and base qualities are not known.

The entire amount of isolated RNA was reverse transcribed using the High Capacity cDNA Reverse Transcription Kit, so the sequenced TCRB transcripts were expressed ones. Naive, central memory and regulatory T cell samples underwent deep immunoSEQ sequencing, averaging roughly 3.4 million total reads per sample. After sorted cells were lysed in RLT buffer, RNA was extracted with DNase-treated RNeasy Micro or Mini kits, with the choice depending on cell number. Each cell subset was processed separately to prevent cross-contamination, with patient and healthy donor samples processed together. Using the immunoSEQ multiplex PCR, TCRB sequences were amplified from cDNA into 87-bp fragments spanning the CDR3 region. Sequencing of the amplicons was performed on the Illumina HiSeq platform. The study's processing was this. Synthetic template baselines were used to correct PCR bias computationally, reads within Hamming distance 2 were collapsed, and singletons that could not be merged were discarded. Reads were aligned to IMGT to assign V, D and J genes, CDR3 length, and insertions or deletions at six rearrangement sites. Within each subset, clonotype counts were normalized to the number of sorted cells before true diversity and Gini coefficients were calculated with the tcR R package. Repertoire sharing was quantified using the overlap coefficient calculated on TCRB nucleotide sequences. Out-of-frame TCRB sequences from naive cells were analyzed to stand in for the pre-selection repertoire. Not all clones reach the TCRdb copy of this immuneACCESS table, which keeps in-frame sequences only. Checked studies attribute under half of the gap to unresolved V genes and leave the rest unexplained. V and J calls and clone size are those listed in that table; D and trimming were worked out from the DNA. The sample contains under 250,000 clones, roughly 13% of them found a single time. The top ten clonotypes cover 0.019% of the sample.

The study at large found these results: Because the HLA sub-analyses included only small numbers of individuals, any influence of HLA type on TCRB rearrangement was left unresolved. At VDJ recombination sites, type 1 diabetes patients had fewer insertions and more deleted nucleotides, which implies abnormalities in thymic rearrangement. PCR may preferentially amplify shorter templates, but because patient and control samples were amplified and corrected together, any resulting skew would affect both groups equally. Naive, central memory and regulatory TCRB repertoires appeared to be more similar among patients than among healthy donors. Because cDNA rather than genomic DNA was sequenced, highly expressing activated cells could have been over-represented, although no difference in activation and CD3 levels was found between groups. A moderate but significant shortening of TCRB CDR3 length was observed in type 1 diabetes patients in all four CD4+ subsets.

Sequences were obtained from naive CD4+ T cells from blood. Sample cell subset or site, as interpreted from the label and publication: true naive CD4+ T cells. This chain is built from TRBV7-9 and TRBJ1-1; the junction holds 11 bases that match TRBD1. The clonotype originates from a man aged 25 to 40 with type 1 diabetes. CDR3 loop: CASSLVGDRGTEAFF. The sequenced DNA is TGTGCCAGCAGCTTAGTAGGGGACAGGGGGACTGAAGCTTTCTTT.